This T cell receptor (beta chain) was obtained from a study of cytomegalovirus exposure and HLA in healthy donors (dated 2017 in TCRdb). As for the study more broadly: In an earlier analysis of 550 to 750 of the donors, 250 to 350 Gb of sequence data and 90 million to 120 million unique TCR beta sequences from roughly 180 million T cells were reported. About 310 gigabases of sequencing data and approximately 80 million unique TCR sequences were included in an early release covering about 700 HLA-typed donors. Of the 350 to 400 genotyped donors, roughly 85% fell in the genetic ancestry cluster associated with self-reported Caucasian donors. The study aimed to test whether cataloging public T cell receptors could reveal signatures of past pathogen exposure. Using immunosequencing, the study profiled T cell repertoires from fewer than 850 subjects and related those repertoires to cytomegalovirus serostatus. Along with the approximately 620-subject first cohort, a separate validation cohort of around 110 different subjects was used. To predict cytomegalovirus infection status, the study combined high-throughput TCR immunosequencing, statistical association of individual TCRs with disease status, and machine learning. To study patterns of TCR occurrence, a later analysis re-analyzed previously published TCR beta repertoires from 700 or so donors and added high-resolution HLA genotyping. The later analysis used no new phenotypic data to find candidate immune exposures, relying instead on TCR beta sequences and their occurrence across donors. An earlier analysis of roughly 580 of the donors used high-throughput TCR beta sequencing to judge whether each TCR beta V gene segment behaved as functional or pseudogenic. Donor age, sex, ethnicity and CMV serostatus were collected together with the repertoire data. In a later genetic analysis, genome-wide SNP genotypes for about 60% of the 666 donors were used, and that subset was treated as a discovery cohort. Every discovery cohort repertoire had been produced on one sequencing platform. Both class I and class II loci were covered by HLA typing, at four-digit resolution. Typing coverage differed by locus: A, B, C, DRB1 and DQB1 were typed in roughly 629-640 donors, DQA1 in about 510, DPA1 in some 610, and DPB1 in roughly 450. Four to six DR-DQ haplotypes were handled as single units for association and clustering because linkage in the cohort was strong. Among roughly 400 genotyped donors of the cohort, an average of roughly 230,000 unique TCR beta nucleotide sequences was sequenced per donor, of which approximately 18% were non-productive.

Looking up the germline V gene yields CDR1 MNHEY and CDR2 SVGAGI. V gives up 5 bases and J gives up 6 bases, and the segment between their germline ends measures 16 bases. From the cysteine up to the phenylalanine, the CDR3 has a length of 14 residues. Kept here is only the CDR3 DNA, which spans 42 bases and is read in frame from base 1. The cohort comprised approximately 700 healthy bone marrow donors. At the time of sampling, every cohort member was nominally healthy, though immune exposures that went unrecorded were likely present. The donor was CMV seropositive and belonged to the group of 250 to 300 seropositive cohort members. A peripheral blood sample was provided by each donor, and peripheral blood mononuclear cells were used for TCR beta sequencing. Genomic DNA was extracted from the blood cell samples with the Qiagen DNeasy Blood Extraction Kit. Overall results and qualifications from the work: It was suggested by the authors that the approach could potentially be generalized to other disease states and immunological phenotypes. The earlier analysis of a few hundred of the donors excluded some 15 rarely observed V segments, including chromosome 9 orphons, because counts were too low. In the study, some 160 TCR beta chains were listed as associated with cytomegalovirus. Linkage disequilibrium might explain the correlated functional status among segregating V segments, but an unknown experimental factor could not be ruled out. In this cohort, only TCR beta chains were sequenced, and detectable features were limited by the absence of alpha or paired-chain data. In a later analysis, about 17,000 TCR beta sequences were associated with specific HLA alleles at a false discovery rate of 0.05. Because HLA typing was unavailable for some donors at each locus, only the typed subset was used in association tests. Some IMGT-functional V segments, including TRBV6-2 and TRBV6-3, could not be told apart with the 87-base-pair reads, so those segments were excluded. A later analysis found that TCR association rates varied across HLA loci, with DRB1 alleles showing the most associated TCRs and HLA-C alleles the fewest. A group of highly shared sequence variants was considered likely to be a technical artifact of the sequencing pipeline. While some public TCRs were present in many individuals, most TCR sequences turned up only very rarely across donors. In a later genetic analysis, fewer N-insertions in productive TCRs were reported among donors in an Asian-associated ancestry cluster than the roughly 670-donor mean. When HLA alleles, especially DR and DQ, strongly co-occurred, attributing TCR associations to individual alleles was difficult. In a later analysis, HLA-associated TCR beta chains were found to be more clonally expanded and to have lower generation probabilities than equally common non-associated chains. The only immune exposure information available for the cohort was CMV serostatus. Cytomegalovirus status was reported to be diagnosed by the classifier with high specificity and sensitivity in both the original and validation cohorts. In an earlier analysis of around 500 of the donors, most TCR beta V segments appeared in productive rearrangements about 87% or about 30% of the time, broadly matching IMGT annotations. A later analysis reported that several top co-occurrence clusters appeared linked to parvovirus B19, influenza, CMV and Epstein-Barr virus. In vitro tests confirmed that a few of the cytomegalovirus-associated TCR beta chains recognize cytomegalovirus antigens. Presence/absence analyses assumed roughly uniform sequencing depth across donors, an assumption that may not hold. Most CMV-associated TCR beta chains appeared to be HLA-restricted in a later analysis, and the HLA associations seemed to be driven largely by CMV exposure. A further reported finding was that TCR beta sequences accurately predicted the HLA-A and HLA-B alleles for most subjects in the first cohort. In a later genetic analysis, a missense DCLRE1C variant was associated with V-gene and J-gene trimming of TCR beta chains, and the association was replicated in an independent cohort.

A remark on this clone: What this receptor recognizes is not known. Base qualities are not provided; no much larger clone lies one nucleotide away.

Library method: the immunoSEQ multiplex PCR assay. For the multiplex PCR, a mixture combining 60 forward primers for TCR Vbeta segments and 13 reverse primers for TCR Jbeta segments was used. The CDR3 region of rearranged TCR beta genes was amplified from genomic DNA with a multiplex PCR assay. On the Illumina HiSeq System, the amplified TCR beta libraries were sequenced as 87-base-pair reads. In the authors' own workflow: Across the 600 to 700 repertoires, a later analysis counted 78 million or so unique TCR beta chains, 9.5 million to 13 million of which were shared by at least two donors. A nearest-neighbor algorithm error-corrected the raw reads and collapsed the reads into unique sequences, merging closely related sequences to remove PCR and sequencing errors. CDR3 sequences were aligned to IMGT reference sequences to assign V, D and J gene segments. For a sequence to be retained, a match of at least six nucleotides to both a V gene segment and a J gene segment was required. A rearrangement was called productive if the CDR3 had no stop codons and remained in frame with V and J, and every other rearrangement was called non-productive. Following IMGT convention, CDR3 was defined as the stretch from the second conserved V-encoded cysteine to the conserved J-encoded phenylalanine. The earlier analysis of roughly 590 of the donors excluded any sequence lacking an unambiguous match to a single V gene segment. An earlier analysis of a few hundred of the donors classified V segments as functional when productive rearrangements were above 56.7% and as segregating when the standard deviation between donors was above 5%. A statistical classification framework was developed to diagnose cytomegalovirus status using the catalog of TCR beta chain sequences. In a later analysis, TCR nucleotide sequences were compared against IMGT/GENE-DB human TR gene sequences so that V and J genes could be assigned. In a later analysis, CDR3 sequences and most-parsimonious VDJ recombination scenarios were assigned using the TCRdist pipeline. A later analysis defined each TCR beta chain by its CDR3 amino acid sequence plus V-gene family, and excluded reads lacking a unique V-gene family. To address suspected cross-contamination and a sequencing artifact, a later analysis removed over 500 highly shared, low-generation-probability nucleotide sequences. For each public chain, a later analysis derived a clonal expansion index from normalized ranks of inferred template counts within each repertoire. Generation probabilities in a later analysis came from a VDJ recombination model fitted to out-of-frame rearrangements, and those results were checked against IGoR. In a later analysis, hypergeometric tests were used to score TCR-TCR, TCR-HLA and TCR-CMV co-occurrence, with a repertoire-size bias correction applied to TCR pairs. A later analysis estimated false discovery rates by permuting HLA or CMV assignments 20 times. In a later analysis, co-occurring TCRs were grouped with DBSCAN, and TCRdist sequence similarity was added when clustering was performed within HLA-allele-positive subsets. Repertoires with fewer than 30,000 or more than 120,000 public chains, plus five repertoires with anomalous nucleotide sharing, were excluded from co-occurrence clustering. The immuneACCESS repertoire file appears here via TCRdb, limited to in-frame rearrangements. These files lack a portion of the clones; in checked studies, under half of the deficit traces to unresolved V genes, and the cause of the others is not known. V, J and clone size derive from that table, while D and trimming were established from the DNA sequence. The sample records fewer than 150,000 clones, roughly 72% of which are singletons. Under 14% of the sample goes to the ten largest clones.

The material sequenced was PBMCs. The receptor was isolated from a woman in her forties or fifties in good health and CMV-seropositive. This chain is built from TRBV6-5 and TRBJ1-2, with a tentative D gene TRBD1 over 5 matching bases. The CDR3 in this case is CASSPEGLFDGYTF. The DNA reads TGTGCCAGCAGTCCGGAGGGACTGTTCGATGGCTACACCTTC.